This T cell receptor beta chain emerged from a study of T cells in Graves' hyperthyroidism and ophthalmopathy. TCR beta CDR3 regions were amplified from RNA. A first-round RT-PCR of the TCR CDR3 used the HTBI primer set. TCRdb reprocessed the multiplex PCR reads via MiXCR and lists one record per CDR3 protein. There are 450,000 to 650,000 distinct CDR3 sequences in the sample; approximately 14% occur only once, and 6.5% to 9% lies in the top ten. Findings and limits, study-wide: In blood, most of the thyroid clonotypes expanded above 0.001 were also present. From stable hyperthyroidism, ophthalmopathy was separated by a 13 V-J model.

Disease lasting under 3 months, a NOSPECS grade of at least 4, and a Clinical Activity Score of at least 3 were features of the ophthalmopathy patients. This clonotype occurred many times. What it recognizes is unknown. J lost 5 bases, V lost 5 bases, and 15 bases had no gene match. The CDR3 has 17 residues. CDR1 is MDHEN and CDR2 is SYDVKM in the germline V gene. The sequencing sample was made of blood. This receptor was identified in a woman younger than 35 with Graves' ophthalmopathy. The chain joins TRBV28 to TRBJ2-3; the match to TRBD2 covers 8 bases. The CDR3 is CASSNRGGGRREDTQYF. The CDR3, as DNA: TGTGCCAGCAGTAACCGGGGGGGCGGGAGACGAGAAGATACGCAGTATTTT.